A selection of T cell receptor beta chains follows, all from one sample in a study of blood T cell repertoires in COVID-19. Profiled with immunoSEQ multiplex PCR; TCRdb holds only in-frame clones, not every one. This repertoire shows about 59,000 clones, roughly 85% found once; its top ten account for approximately 3.5%. The sample consisted of peripheral blood. These TCRs come from a man aged 55 to 70 with acute or convalescent COVID-19. CDR3s include the opening cysteine and the closing phenylalanine or tryptophan. Fields, in order: clone size, D gene, V gene, J gene, CDR3 protein, CDR3 DNA. The D gene is left open where the match is weak. The size entry is marked missing in some rows and otherwise reads once, few, many or a size class.

>NA|NA|TRBV7-2|TRBJ2-1
CASSLAMSGEQFF
TGTGCCAGCAGCTTAGCGATGTCGGGTGAGCAGTTCTTC
>few|NA|TRBV4-2|TRBJ1-3
CASSQREPGVLISGNTIYF
TGTGCCAGCAGCCAAAGAGAACCAGGGGTCCTCATTTCTGGAAACACCATATATTTT
>NA|NA|TRBV27|TRBJ2-4
CASSPLAKNIQYF
TGTGCCAGCAGTCCTCTAGCCAAAAACATTCAGTACTTC
>NA|NA|TRBV7-3|TRBJ2-1
CASSLSALASERGEQFF
TGTGCCAGCAGCTTATCGGCACTAGCGAGCGAGAGGGGGGAGCAGTTCTTC
>NA|TRBD1|TRBV6-6|TRBJ1-1
CASSSGQGLGRTEAFF
TGTGCCAGCAGTTCCGGACAGGGTCTGGGTAGGACTGAAGCTTTCTTT
>NA|NA|TRBV14|TRBJ2-2
CASSLQGWTGELFF
TGTGCCAGCAGCCTACAGGGATGGACCGGGGAGCTGTTTTTT
>few|NA|TRBV7-2|TRBJ1-4
CASSLARREKLFF
TGTGCCAGCAGCTTGGCCAGAAGAGAAAAACTGTTTTTT
>once|NA|TRBV19|TRBJ2-5
CASSASGAEETQYF
TGTGCCAGTAGTGCGTCGGGAGCGGAAGAGACCCAGTACTTC
>NA|TRBD2|TRBV5-1|TRBJ2-3
CASRGGTSTDTQYF
TGCGCCAGCAGGGGAGGGACTAGCACAGATACGCAGTATTTT
>NA|NA|TRBV28|TRBJ1-2
CASGSFYGYTF
TGTGCCAGCGGCTCTTTCTATGGCTACACCTTC
>once|NA|TRBV24-1|TRBJ1-2
CATSDRSAGRYTF
TGTGCCACCAGTGACCGTTCAGCGGGGAGATACACCTTC
>NA|NA|TRBV28|TRBJ1-3
CASSSPQGSSGNTIYF
TGTGCCAGCAGTTCCCCTCAGGGAAGCTCTGGAAACACCATATATTTT
>NA|TRBD2|TRBV2|TRBJ2-3
CASGKREGGTDTQYF
TGTGCCAGCGGAAAGCGGGAGGGTGGCACAGATACGCAGTATTTT
>NA|NA|TRBV28|TRBJ1-5
CASSSRRTAVNQPQHF
TGTGCCAGCAGTTCCCGTCGGACAGCAGTAAATCAGCCCCAGCATTTT